This entry lists 18 T cell receptor beta chains sequenced from one sample in a study of regulatory T cells in long-lasting Graves disease. CDR3-region Arm-PCR and iRepertoire HTBI primers produced the TCR beta libraries. TCRdb reprocessed the multiplex PCR reads with MiXCR, giving one entry per CDR3 protein. The data contain around 250,000 distinct CDR3 sequences, 15% to 20% of them seen just once; the ten biggest clones take up 12% to 15%. Sample time point: newly diagnosed GD, antithyroid drugs for less than 3 months. From PBMCs, RNA was extracted and then used to make the TCR library. This sample also appeared in a second study, on T cells in Graves' hyperthyroidism and ophthalmopathy.

Source: peripheral blood mononuclear cells (PBMCs), taken at new diagnosis, from a patient treated with antithyroid drugs. These receptors were obtained from a woman aged 25-40 years with Graves disease.

This clonotype showed up many times. The gene calls are TRBV29-1 and TRBJ1-1; a weak D match, TRBD1 (5 bases). The CDR3 consists of 13 residues. Germline V gene data show CDR1 as SQVTM and CDR2 as ANQGSEA. V lost 5 bases to trimming and J lost 3 bases, with 13 bases between them. CDR3 sequence: CSVSSLGDTEAFF. The CDR3 DNA reads as TGCAGCGTTAGTTCACTGGGGGACACTGAAGCTTTCTTT.

A note on this clonotype: A far more abundant clone sits one base away, making this likely a read error. CDR3 bases: TGTGCCACCAGTACACAGGGGAACACTGAAGCTTTCTTT. Protein sequence: CATSTQGNTEAFF. The rearrangement joins TRBV15 to TRBJ1-1, with D possibly TRBD1 on 6 matching bases. This CDR3 spans 13 amino acids. The germline V gene encodes CDR1 LNHNV and CDR2 YYDKDF (reference sequence). V gave up 6 bases and J gave up 1 base, with 9 bases separating them.

The table lists this clonotype with a few counts. A far larger clone is one base from this, pointing to a likely read error. The V and J genes are TRBV7-9 and TRBJ2-5; D is undetermined. CDR1 is SEHNR, CDR2 FQNEAQ, per germline (reference sequence). The CDR3 contains 15 residues. V lost 3 bases and J lost 11, with 22 bases in between. The CDR3 region has the DNA TGTGCCAGCAGCTTCGAAGCAGTTAGCTACAATGAGCAGTACTTC. Protein sequence: CASSFEAVSYNEQYF.

This clonotype was counted ten times or more. This chain uses TRBV12-3 or TRBV12-4 with TRBJ2-7, with TRBD2 identical over 8 bases. The CDR3 extends over 13 amino acids. The junction had 3 bases not matched to a gene; V was cut back by 6 bases and J by 2 bases. The CDR3 region is CASRRGGTYEQYF. Here the CDR3 DNA reads TGTGCCAGCAGACGGGGGGGAACCTACGAGCAGTACTTC.

This clonotype occurred many times. This chain uses TRBV6-5 with TRBJ2-5; D may be TRBD1 (5 bases). This CDR3 contains 16 residues. V was clipped by 2 bases and J by 4 bases, with 17 bases between them. CDR1 is MNHEY and CDR2 is SVGAGI in the germline V gene. The CDR3 coding sequence is TGTGCCAGCAGTTACGCATCGGGCAGGGCACGAGAGACCCAGTACTTC. It translates to CASSYASGRARETQYF.

This clonotype was counted many times. The chain is built from TRBV6-5 and TRBJ2-1; 9 nucleotides agree with TRBD1. J was trimmed by 4 bases and V by 2 bases; bases with no gene match: 3. The germline V gene encodes CDR1 MNHEY and CDR2 SVGAGI. The CDR3 runs to 15 residues. The CDR3 DNA sequence: TGTGCCAGCAGTTACGGGACAGGGAGGTACAATGAGCAGTTCTTC. It is translated as CASSYGTGRYNEQFF.

In this sample, this clonotype turned up many times. J is TRBJ2-4 and V is TRBV11-2; a weak D match, TRBD2 (6 bases). Between the trimmed V and J ends, which lost 6 bases and 2 bases, there was a span of 14 bases. This CDR3 has 15 amino acids. Looked up from germline, CDR1 is SGHAT and CDR2 is FQNNGV. The CDR3 sequence is CASRGPGLPKNIQYF. In DNA form, the CDR3 reads TGTGCCAGCAGGGGACCGGGACTCCCCAAAAACATTCAGTACTTC.

Notes on this clonotype: It is likely a read error: a sequence one base away is far more abundant. The rearrangement joins TRBV11-2 to TRBJ1-1, with TRBD1 as a possible D gene (5 bases). The germline V gene has CDR1 SGHAT and CDR2 FQNNGV. CDR3 length equals 16 residues. The CDR3, as DNA: TGTGTCAGCAGCTCCCCAAGTGGACATTTCGCCACTGAAGCTTTCTTT. Encoded protein: CVSSSPSGHFATEAFF.

This clonotype was observed a handful of times. This chain links TRBV6-1 with TRBJ1-2, with 8 bases fitting TRBD1. This CDR3 has 16 residues. Germline V gene data show CDR1 as MNHNS and CDR2 as SASEGT. V lost 6 bases, J lost 4 bases, and 13 bases stayed unmatched. CDR3 DNA sequence: TGTGCCAGCAGCGACGGGGTAGGACAGGGTGGCTATGGCTACACCTTC. Its translation: CASSDGVGQGGYGYTF.

This clonotype was detected ten times or more. The genes are TRBV3-1 and TRBJ1-1; D is ambiguous. Per the germline V gene, CDR1 is LGHDT and CDR2 is YNNKEL (reference sequence). The V gene lost 1 base and the J gene lost 3 bases, with 12 bases spanning the gap. The CDR3 covers 15 residues. The CDR3 sequence is CASSQATGRDTEAFF. DNA of the CDR3: TGTGCCAGCAGCCAAGCTACCGGACGGGACACTGAAGCTTTCTTT.

This clonotype was counted ten times or more. The chain carries TRBV4-2 and TRBJ1-6, with 7 bases identical to TRBD1. Trimming removed 8 bases from V and 7 bases from J; junction bases left unmatched: 8. CDR3 size: 14 residues. CDR1 LGHNA and CDR2 YNFKEQ come from the germline V gene. DNA of the CDR3: TGTGCCAGCCGCGACCAGGGGGAGAATTCACCCCTCCACTTT. Translating gives CASRDQGENSPLHF.

This clonotype was found a few times. This chain joins TRBV6-1 and TRBJ2-7; possible D gene TRBD2, 6 bases. Germline loops: CDR1 MNHNS, CDR2 SASEGT. Between the trimmed V and J ends, which lost 3 bases and 5 bases, there was a span of 17 bases. The CDR3 extends over 15 amino acids. The CDR3 region has the DNA TGTGCCAGCAGTGAGCCGCGGGGCCCAAGAGACGAGCAGTACTTC. It codes for CASSEPRGPRDEQYF.

This clonotype was picked up many times. A junction end diverges from the germline sequence, so it may reflect a read error. V gene TRBV5-5 combines with J gene TRBJ1-2, with 7 bases aligning to TRBD1. Germline values: CDR1 SGHKS, CDR2 YYEKEE (reference sequence). This CDR3 is 13 amino acids long. The CDR3 protein is CASSNGQVYGYTF. CDR3 DNA sequence: TGCGCCAGCAGCAACGGACAGGTCTATGGCTACACCTTC.

This clonotype was seen repeatedly, ten times or more. This chain joins TRBV5-1 and TRBJ1-2; D call uncertain. V lost 9 bases and J lost 4, with 19 bases in between. The CDR3 totals 14 residues. The germline gives CDR1 SGHRS, CDR2 YFSETQ. CDR3 nucleotide sequence: TGCGCCACCTCCCCGGGTTCGCTTAGCTATGGCTACACCTTC. It translates to CATSPGSLSYGYTF.

In this sample, this clonotype turned up many times. The chain has TRBV28 and TRBJ2-1; 8 bases match TRBD2. Per the germline V gene, CDR1 is MDHEN and CDR2 is SYDVKM. The CDR3 is 12 amino acids. The CDR3 coding sequence is TGTGCTTCGGGGGGGCAGGTGTATGAGCAGTTCTTC. Translated: CASGGQVYEQFF.

This clonotype was recorded at least ten times. This chain uses TRBV20-1 with TRBJ1-2, with 8 bases matching TRBD1. Trimming at V came to 4 bases and at J to 7 bases, leaving 5 bases not matched to a gene. CDR3 size: 12 residues. CDR1 is DFQATT and CDR2 is SNEGSKA in the germline V gene (reference sequence). CDR3 nucleotide sequence: TGCAGTGCTAAGAGGACAGGGAGTGGCTACACCTTC. This translates into CSAKRTGSGYTF.

In its sample, this clonotype was seen many times. This chain connects TRBV2 to TRBJ1-5, with 10 bases lining up with TRBD1. This CDR3 region has 16 residues. J lost 4 bases, V lost 6 bases, and 9 bases had no gene match. Looked up from germline, CDR1 is SNHLY and CDR2 is FYNNEI. The CDR3 sequence: CASRDRDRGPNQPQHF. CDR3 sequence (DNA): TGTGCCAGCAGGGACCGGGACAGGGGACCGAATCAGCCCCAGCATTTT.

This clonotype was recorded at least ten times. This sequence joins TRBV29-1 and TRBJ1-4; D may be TRBD1 (6 bases). CDR3 length equals 13 residues. The V gene lost 7 bases and the J gene lost 8 bases, with 17 bases spanning the gap. The germline V gene has CDR1 SQVTM and CDR2 ANQGSEA. The CDR3 reads CSGRGGSNEKLFF. CDR3 sequence (DNA): TGCAGCGGGAGGGGGGGATCGAACGAAAAACTGTTTTTT.